These T cell receptor beta chains were read from a single sample in a study of T-cell reconstitution after alpha-beta-depleted transplantation in children. In TCRdb, the PCR reads were re-called with MiXCR into one record per CDR3 protein. The sample includes 300,000 to 350,000 distinct CDR3 sequences, about 17% of them seen just once. Here the sequenced sample was PBMCs, mostly from graft donor cells, taken 360 days after TCRalphabeta/CD19-depleted stem cell transplant. These receptors all come from a male patient between 2 and 10 years old who had a stem cell transplant for acute lymphoblastic leukemia, so the T cells may come from the graft donor. CDR3s include the opening cysteine and the closing phenylalanine or tryptophan. The D gene is left open where the match is weak. A clone size is listed for some rows: how often the clone was seen (once, few, many), or a class if it is expanded.

D: TRBD1
size: many
V: TRBV24-1
J: TRBJ2-1
DNA: TGTGCCACCAGTGACGGGGTACAGGGGAGAAATGAGCAGTTCTTC
CDR3: CATSDGVQGRNEQFF

D: TRBD1
size: many
V: TRBV12-3/TRBV12-4
J: TRBJ1-6
DNA: TGTGCCAGCAGTTTTGATCGGACAGGGACAGTTTCACCCCTCCACTTT
CDR3: CASSFDRTGTVSPLHF

D: -
size: once
V: TRBV15
J: TRBJ2-7
DNA: TGTGCCACCAGCAGAGCAGCGACAGGCGAGTACGAGCAGTACTTC
CDR3: CATSRAATGEYEQYF

D: -
size: once
V: TRBV18
J: TRBJ2-7
DNA: TGTGCCAGCTCACCACAGGGGTGGGTCTACGAGCAGTACTTC
CDR3: CASSPQGWVYEQYF

D: TRBD2
size: -
V: TRBV4-2
J: TRBJ2-3
DNA: TGTGCCAGCAGCCTCCTACTAGCGGAGAGGACAGATACGCAGTATTTT
CDR3: CASSLLLAERTDTQYF

D: -
size: -
V: TRBV20-1
J: TRBJ2-1
DNA: TGCAGTGCTAGAGAAAGCTTCGGACTCCCCTACAATGAGCAGTTCTTC
CDR3: CSARESFGLPYNEQFF

D: TRBD1
size: -
V: TRBV15
J: TRBJ2-1
DNA: TGTGCCACCAGCAGCACAGGGACAGGACGGGGGAATGAGCAGTTCTTC
CDR3: CATSSTGTGRGNEQFF

D: TRBD2
size: -
V: TRBV5-1
J: TRBJ2-5
DNA: TGCGCCAGCAGCTTGCTAGCGGGAGATAGGGAGACCCAGTACTTC
CDR3: CASSLLAGDRETQYF

D: TRBD2
size: few
V: TRBV20-1
J: TRBJ2-5
DNA: TGCAGTGCTACTGGGACTAGCGGGGTCCAAGAGACCCAGTACTTC
CDR3: CSATGTSGVQETQYF

D: -
size: few
V: TRBV4-3
J: TRBJ1-3
DNA: TGCGCCAGCAGCCGATTACAGGGTACTGGAAACACCATATATTTT
CDR3: CASSRLQGTGNTIYF

D: -
size: -
V: TRBV12-3/TRBV12-4
J: TRBJ2-3
DNA: TGTGCCAGCAGTTCCGGGAGTACGCAGTATTTT
CDR3: CASSSGSTQYF

D: TRBD1
size: few
V: TRBV29-1
J: TRBJ2-3
DNA: TGCAGCGTTGATTGGGCGACGGACAGGGGGCCCGGAGATACGCAGTATTTT
CDR3: CSVDWATDRGPGDTQYF

D: -
size: -
V: TRBV12-3/TRBV12-4
J: TRBJ2-1
DNA: TGTGCCAGCTTCCACCAGTCGAGTGAGCAGTTCTTC
CDR3: CASFHQSSEQFF

D: -
size: few
V: TRBV18
J: TRBJ1-1
DNA: TGTGCCAGCTCTAAGACTGGAAATACTGAAGCTTTCTTT
CDR3: CASSKTGNTEAFF

D: -
size: many
V: TRBV29-1
J: TRBJ2-5
DNA: TGCAGCGTTTCCCCGACAGGCGGAGAGACCCAGTACTTC
CDR3: CSVSPTGGETQYF

D: -
size: -
V: TRBV27
J: TRBJ2-7
DNA: TGTGCCAGCAGTTCTGAGCCGGGACTTACCCCGAACGAGCAGTACTTC
CDR3: CASSSEPGLTPNEQYF

D: TRBD1
size: -
V: TRBV29-1
J: TRBJ2-7
DNA: TGCAGCGTTGAAGAACGACAGGGGAGGGAGCAGTACTTC
CDR3: CSVEERQGREQYF

D: TRBD1
size: many
V: TRBV20-1
J: TRBJ1-3
DNA: TGCAGTGCTCGACAGGGAAGCGGGGGAGACACCATATATTTT
CDR3: CSARQGSGGDTIYF

D: TRBD2
size: few
V: TRBV27
J: TRBJ2-1
DNA: TGTGCCAGCAGTCCCAGACTAGCTACCTACAATGAGCAGTTCTTC
CDR3: CASSPRLATYNEQFF

D: TRBD1
size: few
V: TRBV12-3/TRBV12-4
J: TRBJ2-7
DNA: TGTGCCAGCAGTAGGGGGACAGGGTTCTACGAGCAGTACTTC
CDR3: CASSRGTGFYEQYF

D: TRBD2
size: few
V: TRBV5-1
J: TRBJ2-1
DNA: TGCGCCAGCAGCTTGCCGGGACTAGCGGGCAACACACGAACTTACAATGAGCAGTTCTTC
CDR3: CASSLPGLAGNTRTYNEQFF

D: TRBD1
size: few
V: TRBV9
J: TRBJ2-5
DNA: TGTGCCAGCAGCGTAGGGGACAGGGGGCCAGGAGAGACCCAGTACTTC
CDR3: CASSVGDRGPGETQYF

D: -
size: many
V: TRBV9
J: TRBJ2-2
DNA: TGTGCCAGCAGCGTAGAAGGCGGGGAGCTGTTTTTT
CDR3: CASSVEGGELFF

D: -
size: few
V: TRBV6-4
J: TRBJ2-5
DNA: TGTGCCAGCAGTTATTGGGGACGAGTGAGGAGGGAAGAGACCCAGTACTTC
CDR3: CASSYWGRVRREETQYF

D: -
size: many
V: TRBV4-2
J: TRBJ1-1
DNA: TGTGCCAGCAGCCTCGGAGGAAGGACTGAAGCTTTCTTT
CDR3: CASSLGGRTEAFF

D: -
size: few
V: TRBV29-1
J: TRBJ2-6
DNA: TGCAGCGTTGATAAAGTTGGGGCCAACGTCCTGACTTTC
CDR3: CSVDKVGANVLTF

D: -
size: few
V: TRBV4-3
J: TRBJ1-4
DNA: TGCGCCAGCAGCCCCAGGTGGGCAGGGCGAAATGAAAAACTGTTTTTT
CDR3: CASSPRWAGRNEKLFF

D: TRBD2
size: many
V: TRBV12-3/TRBV12-4
J: TRBJ2-5
DNA: TGTGCCAGCAGGCTAGCCGGACTAGCGGAAGAGACCCAGTACTTC
CDR3: CASRLAGLAEETQYF

D: -
size: -
V: TRBV2
J: TRBJ2-1
DNA: TGTGCCAGCAGTGACGTCGGGACCCCAGACAATGAGCAGTTCTTC
CDR3: CASSDVGTPDNEQFF

D: TRBD2
size: many
V: TRBV27
J: TRBJ2-7
DNA: TGTGCCAGCAGTTTCACTAGCGGCTCCTACGAGCAGTACTTC
CDR3: CASSFTSGSYEQYF

D: -
size: few
V: TRBV10-3
J: TRBJ1-2
DNA: TGTGCCATCTCGGACTACCCTAACTATGGCTACACCTTC
CDR3: CAISDYPNYGYTF

D: TRBD2
size: many
V: TRBV5-1
J: TRBJ2-5
DNA: TGCGCCAGCAGCTTGGCCCTTGGAATGACTAGCGGAGCGCAAGAGACCCAGTACTTC
CDR3: CASSLALGMTSGAQETQYF

D: -
size: few
V: TRBV27
J: TRBJ2-7
DNA: TGTGCCAGTAGTGACGGATCCTACGAGCAGTACTTC
CDR3: CASSDGSYEQYF

D: -
size: many
V: TRBV7-2
J: TRBJ2-5
DNA: TGTGCCAGCAGCTTACCAGGGTGGGAGACCCAGTACTTC
CDR3: CASSLPGWETQYF

D: -
size: -
V: TRBV29-1
J: TRBJ2-1
DNA: TGCAGCGGGACAGACAATGAGCAGTTCTTC
CDR3: CSGTDNEQFF

D: TRBD2
size: -
V: TRBV12-3/TRBV12-4
J: TRBJ2-5
DNA: TGTGCCAGCACCGGTCAGGCCGGGACTAGCGGCCAAGAGACCCAGTACTTC
CDR3: CASTGQAGTSGQETQYF

D: TRBD1
size: many
V: TRBV29-1
J: TRBJ2-7
DNA: TGCAGCGTTGAAGGGGACAGGGCCGACGAGCAGTACTTC
CDR3: CSVEGDRADEQYF

D: -
size: -
V: TRBV4-1
J: TRBJ2-5
DNA: TGCGCCAGCAGTCCTTTAAACAGTGGCCAAGAGACCCAGTACTTC
CDR3: CASSPLNSGQETQYF

D: -
size: few
V: TRBV3-1
J: TRBJ2-7
DNA: TGTGCCAGCAGCCACCAAGCGGGCTCCTACGAGCAGTACTTC
CDR3: CASSHQAGSYEQYF

D: -
size: -
V: TRBV10-2
J: TRBJ1-1
DNA: TGCGCCAGCAATCGAAGGGTCAACACTGAAGCTTTCTTT
CDR3: CASNRRVNTEAFF

D: TRBD2
size: -
V: TRBV20-1
J: TRBJ2-1
DNA: TGCAGTGCTAGTATAACTAGCGGGAGGTTATACAATGAGCAGTTCTTC
CDR3: CSASITSGRLYNEQFF

D: TRBD1
size: few
V: TRBV5-1
J: TRBJ2-3
DNA: TGCGCCAGCAGCTTCCAGGGGGCCGCAGATACGCAGTATTTT
CDR3: CASSFQGAADTQYF

D: TRBD1
size: -
V: TRBV5-1
J: TRBJ2-7
DNA: TGCGCCAGCAGCTCCGGGACAGGGGGCCCCGTCTCCTACGAGCAGTACTTC
CDR3: CASSSGTGGPVSYEQYF

D: -
size: -
V: TRBV11-1
J: TRBJ2-7
DNA: TGTGCCAGCAGCTTTAAACGGACAGGGAGGGGCATTGACTACGAGCAGTACTTC
CDR3: CASSFKRTGRGIDYEQYF

D: TRBD2
size: few
V: TRBV27
J: TRBJ2-3
DNA: TGTGCCAGCAGATTCACTAGCGGAACCCGCACAGATACGCAGTATTTT
CDR3: CASRFTSGTRTDTQYF

D: -
size: once
V: TRBV27
J: TRBJ2-1
DNA: TGTGCCAGCAGTTTAAGCGGGCTAGCTACCTATGAGCAGTTCTTC
CDR3: CASSLSGLATYEQFF

D: -
size: many
V: TRBV4-3
J: TRBJ2-2
DNA: TGCGCCAGCAGCCAAGGGTCTTACGGGGAGCTGTTTTTT
CDR3: CASSQGSYGELFF

D: -
size: few
V: TRBV6-5
J: TRBJ2-2
DNA: TGTGCCAGCAGTTCCCGACAGGCCCTAAACACCGGGGAGCTGTTTTTT
CDR3: CASSSRQALNTGELFF

D: -
size: few
V: TRBV20-1
J: TRBJ2-7
DNA: TGCAGTGCTACTCTTTGGCAGGGTGGCCGGGACTTGAAGCGCTACGAGCAGTACTTC
CDR3: CSATLWQGGRDLKRYEQYF

D: -
size: few
V: TRBV7-9
J: TRBJ1-6
DNA: TGTGCCAGCAGCTTAGATTGGGGAGAATATAATTCACCCCTCCACTTT
CDR3: CASSLDWGEYNSPLHF

D: -
size: -
V: TRBV12-3/TRBV12-4
J: TRBJ2-1
DNA: TGTGCCAGCAGTCAAGGGACAACATACCGTCAGTTCTTC
CDR3: CASSQGTTYRQFF

D: TRBD1
size: -
V: TRBV2
J: TRBJ2-7
DNA: TGTGCCAGCAGTGGTGACAGGGGAATCACCGAGCAGTACTTC
CDR3: CASSGDRGITEQYF

D: -
size: few
V: TRBV6-2/TRBV6-3
J: TRBJ2-1
DNA: TGTGCCAGCAGTTACTCAACCGGGACCTTCTACGAGCAGTTCTTC
CDR3: CASSYSTGTFYEQFF

D: -
size: -
V: TRBV5-1
J: TRBJ1-1
DNA: TGCGCCAGCAGCTTTGACATAAAGAACACTGAAGCTTTCTTT
CDR3: CASSFDIKNTEAFF

D: TRBD2
size: -
V: TRBV4-2
J: TRBJ2-7
DNA: TGTGCCAGCAGCCAAGATTGGACTAGCAGCTACGAGCAGTACTTC
CDR3: CASSQDWTSSYEQYF

D: -
size: -
V: TRBV27
J: TRBJ2-1
DNA: TGTGCCAGCAGGAATCGACGAGGGTCTCCCTACAATGAGCAGTTCTTC
CDR3: CASRNRRGSPYNEQFF

D: -
size: -
V: TRBV6-1
J: TRBJ2-5
DNA: TGTGCCAGCAGTGACCCAGGAGGAGAGACCCAGTACTTC
CDR3: CASSDPGGETQYF

D: TRBD1
size: many
V: TRBV14
J: TRBJ1-1
DNA: TGTGCCAGCAGCCAATCCGCAGGGGGCGCGGGAGCTTTCTTT
CDR3: CASSQSAGGAGAFF